The T cell receptor (beta chain) under discussion was sequenced for a study of cytomegalovirus exposure and HLA in healthy donors. The V and J ends lost 4 bases and 5 bases respectively, with 15 bases between them. The CDR3 sequence is 15 residues long. Germline V gives CDR1 SGHRS, CDR2 YFSETQ. Both 60 Vbeta primers and 13 Jbeta primers went into the PCR. Sequencing was performed with immunoSEQ multiplex PCR; in TCRdb, only in-frame clones are kept and a portion is missing. The sample lists 95,000 to 150,000 clones, around four fifths occurring once. The rearrangement joins TRBV5-1 to TRBJ2-2, with D possibly being TRBD2 (6 bases). The source of this sequence is a man between 18 and 29 years old in good health and CMV-seropositive. What was sequenced was PBMCs. CDR3 protein: CASSPSEGRTGELFF. The CDR3 coding sequence is TGCGCCAGCAGCCCGTCGGAGGGACGTACCGGGGAGCTGTTTTTT. The full variable domain, completed using reference TRBV5-1 and TRBJ2-2, is KAGVTQTPRYLIKTRGQQVTLSCSPISGHRSVSWYQQTPGQGLQFLFEYFSETQRNKGNFPGRFSGRQFSNSRSEMNVSTLELGDSALYLCASSPSEGRTGELFFGEGSRLTVL.